This T cell receptor (beta chain) originates from a study of long-term antiretroviral therapy in people with HIV. The germline gives CDR1 SNHLY, CDR2 FYNNEI. Losses at the gene ends were 8 bases for V and 5 bases for J; bases not matched to a gene: 8. The CDR3 covers 15 residues. Survey level was the resolution at which the v3.0 immunoSEQ assay ran. Data came from immunoSEQ multiplex PCR; TCRdb stores just in-frame clones and leaves some out. The sample has about 50,000 clones, about 81% seen once. The gene calls are TRBV2 and TRBJ2-7, with 14 nucleotides matching TRBD2. The TCR was taken from a young woman with HIV. The material sequenced was unsorted PBMCs, taken 0.8 years after starting antiretroviral therapy. The CDR3 spells CASLRTSGRMDEQYF. CDR3 in DNA: TGTGCCAGCCTTAGGACTAGCGGGAGGATGGACGAGCAGTACTTC.